This is a list of T cell receptor beta chains from one sample in a study of blood T cell repertoires in COVID-19. Only in-frame clones appear in the TCRdb table, and some are missing; sequencing was by immunoSEQ multiplex PCR. Of roughly 520,000 clones listed, 88% are singletons. The sequenced sample consisted of PBMCs or T cells enriched from blood (not recorded which). The receptor set was obtained from a woman in her thirties or forties who had recovered from COVID-19. CDR3s include the opening cysteine and the closing phenylalanine or tryptophan. D genes are given only for firm matches. Some rows have no size entry. The others give once, few or many, or a class for an expanded clone.

NA	NA	TRBJ1-5	TRBV7-2	TGTGCCAGCAGCTTTTACGGAGACTTTAATAGCAATCAGCCCCAGCATTTT	CASSFYGDFNSNQPQHF
NA	NA	TRBJ2-2	TRBV5-1	TGCGCCAGCAGCACCCCGTTGGGGGGTGTGGGCGAACTGAACACCGGGGAGCTGTTTTTT	CASSTPLGGVGELNTGELFF
NA	TRBD1	TRBJ2-1	TRBV4-1	TGCGCCAGCAGCCACACCCTCGGACAGGAATCCTACAATGAGCAGTTCTTC	CASSHTLGQESYNEQFF
NA	NA	TRBJ1-5	TRBV16	TGTGCCAGCAGCCCCACCGGTCGACAGTTCCAGCCCCAGCATTTT	CASSPTGRQFQPQHF
NA	NA	TRBJ2-5	TRBV4-3	TGCGCCAGCAGCCAAGGAGCCAGGGGACAGGGAATGGATAGCGGGATGGTTGAGACCCAGTACTTC	CASSQGARGQGMDSGMVETQYF
NA	NA	TRBJ1-1	TRBV29-1	TGCAGCGTCGCGAGGATGGACACAACCACTGAAGCTTTCTTT	CSVARMDTTTEAFF
NA	TRBD2	TRBJ2-2	TRBV9	TGTGCCAGCAGCGTATCGACCGGGACTAAGAACACCGGGGAGCTGTTTTTT	CASSVSTGTKNTGELFF
NA	NA	TRBJ2-3	TRBV21-1	TGTGCCAGCAGCGCCCCCGGGACTAGCGGGAGCACAGATACGCAGTATTTT	CASSAPGTSGSTDTQYF
NA	NA	TRBJ2-3	TRBV3-1/TRBV3-2	TGTGCCAGCAGCCACAGGGGTCGGGATACGCAGTATTTT	CASSHRGRDTQYF
NA	TRBD2	TRBJ2-3	TRBV30	TGTGCCTGGAGCAAGGGACTAGCGGGAGTAGATACGCAGTATTTT	CAWSKGLAGVDTQYF
NA	NA	TRBJ1-2	TRBV6-2/TRBV6-3	TGTGCCAGCAGTTATTCCCACATCACCGCCCATGGCTACACCTTC	CASSYSHITAHGYTF
NA	TRBD2	TRBJ2-1	TRBV28	TGTGCCAGCAGTTTTAGACTAGCGGTAAGTAATGAGCAGTTCTTC	CASSFRLAVSNEQFF
once	NA	TRBJ1-1	TRBV30	TGTGCCTGGACCCGACTCGGGAGGGCTGAAGCTTTCTTT	CAWTRLGRAEAFF
NA	TRBD2	TRBJ2-5	TRBV5-1	TGCGCCAGCAGCTTTGAGACTAGCGGGGACCAAGAGACCCAGTACTTC	CASSFETSGDQETQYF
NA	TRBD2	TRBJ2-1	TRBV29-1	TGCAGCGTTGTGCGGGAGGGCTCCTACAATGAGCAGTTCTTC	CSVVREGSYNEQFF
NA	NA	TRBJ2-1	TRBV6-5	TGTGCCAGCAGGCGAGATCCTTTTTACAATGAGCAGTTCTTC	CASRRDPFYNEQFF
NA	TRBD1	TRBJ2-7	TRBV6-5	TGTGCCAGCAGTTACTTCGGGACAGGGTCCTACGAGCAGTACTTC	CASSYFGTGSYEQYF
NA	TRBD1	TRBJ2-5	TRBV19	TGTGCCAGTAGTATCGGACAGGGAAAGGTAAAGACCCAGTACTTC	CASSIGQGKVKTQYF
NA	NA	TRBJ1-1	TRBV5-4	TGTGCCAGCAGCCTTATCGGGACGGGGGGCACTGAAGCTTTCTTT	CASSLIGTGGTEAFF
NA	TRBD1	TRBJ1-5	TRBV4-3	TGCGCCAGCAGCCAGACGTTGGGACAGGGGTCGGGTCAGCCCCAGCATTTT	CASSQTLGQGSGQPQHF
NA	TRBD1	TRBJ1-3	TRBV7-2	TGTGCCAGCAGCTGGGGACAGGGCTCTGGAAACACCATATATTTT	CASSWGQGSGNTIYF
few	NA	TRBJ2-2	TRBV5-8	TGTGCCAGCAACAGGGTGTCGGGGGAGCTGTTTTTT	CASNRVSGELFF
NA	TRBD1	TRBJ1-5	TRBV2	TGTGCCAGCAACGTTAGGAAGGCAGGGGGCACTTACGGCAATCAGCCCCAGCATTTT	CASNVRKAGGTYGNQPQHF
NA	NA	TRBJ1-6	TRBV7-2	TGTGCCAGCAGCTTACAACAGGCATATAATTCACCCCTCCACTTT	CASSLQQAYNSPLHF
NA	TRBD1	TRBJ2-7	TRBV6-6	TGTGCCAGCACCTTAAAAGGGACAGGTGACTACGAGCAGTACTTC	CASTLKGTGDYEQYF
NA	NA	TRBJ2-7	TRBV11-2	TGTGCCAGCAGCTTAGGGGCGACCTACGAGCAGTACTTC	CASSLGATYEQYF
NA	TRBD2	TRBJ2-2	TRBV13	TGTGCCAGCAGCCTGCTGGGACTAGCGGGACAAGCCGGGGAGCTGTTTTTT	CASSLLGLAGQAGELFF
NA	NA	TRBJ1-1	TRBV11-3	TGTGCCAGCAGCTTATTCGGTCTCCTGGAGGCTTTCTTT	CASSLFGLLEAFF
NA	TRBD1	TRBJ1-2	TRBV6-1	TGTGCCAGCAGTGAGGACCCAGGGGGCCTTGGGTATGGCTACACCTTC	CASSEDPGGLGYGYTF
NA	NA	TRBJ1-1	TRBV4-3	TGCGCCAGCAGCCAAGAATCCGTTTTGAACACTGAAGCTTTCTTT	CASSQESVLNTEAFF
NA	TRBD1	TRBJ1-1	TRBV2	TGTGCCAGCAGTGGTCGGACAGGGGGCACTGAAGCTTTCTTT	CASSGRTGGTEAFF
NA	TRBD2	TRBJ2-1	TRBV11-2	TGTGCCAGCAGCTTACAGGGGACTAGCTATGAGCAGTTCTTC	CASSLQGTSYEQFF
NA	TRBD1	TRBJ1-1	TRBV5-1	TGCGCCAGCAGCAGAGACAGGGGCGGCAGAACTGAAGCTTTCTTT	CASSRDRGGRTEAFF
NA	NA	TRBJ1-1	TRBV30	TGTGCCTGGAGTGTACGAGGGTCTATTAACACTGAAGCTTTCTTT	CAWSVRGSINTEAFF
NA	NA	TRBJ1-2	TRBV6-5	TGTGCCAGCAGCTACGGACACGTAGGGGGCTACACCTTC	CASSYGHVGGYTF
once	TRBD1	TRBJ2-2	TRBV7-2	TGTGCCAGCAGCTTGTACAGGGGAAACACCGGGGAGCTGTTTTTT	CASSLYRGNTGELFF
NA	NA	TRBJ2-6	TRBV14	TGTGCCAGCAGCCAAGTAATGAGCGGTTTTGCCTCTGGGGCCAACGTCCTGACTTTC	CASSQVMSGFASGANVLTF
NA	TRBD1	TRBJ1-1	TRBV29-1	TGCAGCGTTGAAGCCGGGACAGCGACTGAAGCTTTCTTT	CSVEAGTATEAFF
NA	NA	TRBJ1-2	TRBV12-3/TRBV12-4	TGTGCCAGCAGTTTGCAAGTTGTAGATGGCTACACCTTC	CASSLQVVDGYTF
NA	TRBD2	TRBJ2-1	TRBV9	TGTGCCAGCAGCGTTTCAGCGGGAGCGCTATACAATGAGCAGTTCTTC	CASSVSAGALYNEQFF
NA	NA	TRBJ2-2	TRBV5-1	TGCGCCAGCAGCTTGGTTCTTAACACCGGGGAGCTGTTTTTT	CASSLVLNTGELFF
NA	TRBD1	TRBJ1-2	TRBV6-5	TGTGCCAGCAGTTACTTGACAGGGAATGGCTACACCTTC	CASSYLTGNGYTF
once	NA	TRBJ2-3	TRBV6-5	TGTGCCAGCTCCCACTCAGATACGCAGTATTTT	CASSHSDTQYF